This T cell receptor beta chain was documented in a study of post-analysis software for immune sequencing data. Study-wide context: Patients with relapsing-remitting, secondary progressive and progressive-relapsing multiple sclerosis courses were all represented.

Of note for this clonotype: What it binds is unknown.

Study findings and constraints: Samples sharing a preparation batch grouped tightly together when assessed by F measure. When compared against controls, multiple sclerosis patients showed significantly lower normalized Chao1 diversity.

The authors incorporated unique molecular identifiers into the TCR beta cDNA libraries. With roughly 0.95 to 11 million T cells as the source, a few hundred thousand cDNA molecules resulted. TCRdb used MiXCR to reprocess the PCR reads, holding one entry per CDR3 protein. The repertoire holds almost 700,000 distinct CDR3 sequences, with over 45% as singletons. Sequencing input: blood. The sequence was collected from a girl aged 2-9 years with multiple sclerosis.

The CDR3 protein is CSAAGAQFF. CDR3 sequence (DNA): TGCAGTGCAGCAGGGGCGCAGTTCTTC. The chain links TRBV20-1 to TRBJ2-1, with D perhaps matching TRBD1 (6 bases). This CDR3 is 9 amino acids long. CDR1 DFQATT and CDR2 SNEGSKA come from the germline V gene (reference sequence). Trimming shortened V by 6 bases and J by 12 bases, and 9 bases separated the two germline ends.